The entry below gives a single T cell receptor beta chain sequence along with its context. Antigen: not known. Clones were read by immunoSEQ multiplex PCR, and TCRdb kept only the in-frame ones, dropping some. Of roughly 140,000 clones in the sample, 87% were seen once. The sample is drawn from a study of T cell responses to AZD1222 COVID-19 vaccine. Points from the study as a whole: The study found vaccine-associated CD4 TCRs spanning spike, dominant at 160-218 and 743-854. Following two doses of AZD1222, Spike-specific TCR breadth and depth rose. Mostly white British, mostly female donors; authors suggested clonal diversity may be underestimated.

Between the trimmed V and J ends, which lost 8 bases and 8 bases, there was a span of 22 bases. This CDR3 comprises 15 residues. CDR1 SEHNR and CDR2 FQNEAQ come from the germline V gene (reference sequence). Sequences were derived from peripheral blood, sampled 28 days after the second AZD1222 dose. This TCR derives from an adult who received the AZD1222 COVID-19 vaccine. The V call is TRBV7-9, the J call TRBJ2-1, with D possibly being TRBD2 (5 bases). The CDR3 sequence is CASGGERQLLDEQFF. The CDR3, as DNA: TGTGCCAGCGGAGGTGAGCGGCAGCTGTTAGATGAGCAGTTCTTC.